The 6 T cell receptor beta chains below come from one sample, sequenced in a study of post-analysis software for immune sequencing data. Study observations and caveats: Controls had lower frequencies than patients of 4 or 5 TRBV segments, which included TRBV5-6, TRBV5-1 and TRBV20-1.

These receptors' antigens are unknown. cDNA libraries of TCR beta carried unique molecular identifiers. TCRdb re-derived calls from the PCR reads in MiXCR, one entry per CDR3 protein. The sample has fewer than 900,000 distinct CDR3 sequences; 46% are singletons. Sequencing input: blood. Receptor source: a girl aged 5-17 years with multiple sclerosis.

Concerning this clonotype: A read error may produce the germline difference seen at one junction end. J is TRBJ2-1 and V is TRBV20-1; 12 positions agree with TRBD2. Germline V CDR1 and CDR2: DFQATT, SNEGSKA (reference sequence). The CDR3 is 14 amino acids. The DNA of the CDR3 is TGCAGTGCGAGAGGGACTAGCGGGTACAATGAGAAGTTCTTC. Protein: CSARGTSGYNEKFF.

V gene TRBV9 combines with J gene TRBJ1-1; possible D gene TRBD1, 5 bases. This CDR3 is 16 amino acids long. Germline V gene lookup returns CDR1 SGDLS and CDR2 YYNGEE. V lost 0 bases to trimming and J lost 5 bases, with 17 bases between them. The DNA for the CDR3 is TGTGCCAGCAGCGTAGCTTCTCAGGTCGGGGGTACTGAAGCTTTCTTT. Its translation: CASSVASQVGGTEAFF.

This clonotype has only a few counts. The chain couples TRBV5-1 to TRBJ2-7, with a possible D match to TRBD2 (6 bases). Per germline, CDR1 SGHRS and CDR2 YFSETQ. V lost 3 bases and J 3 bases, leaving 16 bases between the germline ends. The CDR3 spans 15 residues. For the CDR3, the DNA is TGCGCCAGCAGCTCAATAGCGGAGCCGGGCTACGAGCAGTACTTC. This encodes CASSSIAEPGYEQYF.

This clonotype was found a few times. This chain connects TRBV7-8 to TRBJ2-1, with a weak D call TRBD2 (5 bases). CDR3 length: 16 residues. CDR1 is SGHVS, CDR2 FQNEAQ, per germline. Trimming shortened V by 4 bases and J by 3 bases, and 16 bases separated the two germline ends. The DNA for the CDR3 is TGTGCCAGCAGCTCTCGCGGCGGGCGAGACTACAATGAGCAGTTCTTC. The encoded protein is CASSSRGGRDYNEQFF. The whole variable domain, filled in from reference TRBV7-8 and TRBJ2-1, reads GAGVSQSPRYKVAKRGQDVALRCDPISGHVSLFWYQQALGQGPEFLTYFQNEAQLDKSGLPSDRFFAERPEGSVSTLKIQRTQQEDSAVYLCASSSRGGRDYNEQFFGPGTRLTVL.

This chain links TRBV27 with TRBJ2-6; TRBD1 agrees at 9 bases. The CDR3 length is 13 residues. The germline V gene has CDR1 MNHEY and CDR2 SMNVEV (reference sequence). After removal of 5 bases from V and 12 bases from J, the junction contained 5 bases not matched to a gene. DNA of the CDR3: TGTGCCAGCAGTCGACAGGGGGTCCGCGTCCTGACTTTC. This translates into CASSRQGVRVLTF.

This clonotype turned up a few times. The J gene is TRBJ2-3, the V gene TRBV20-1; 11 positions agree with TRBD2. The germline V gene encodes CDR1 DFQATT and CDR2 SNEGSKA (reference sequence). The CDR3 has 15 amino acids. The ends lost 0 bases at V and 6 bases at J; junction bases unmatched: 5. CDR3 sequence (DNA): TGCAGTGCTAGAGATACTAGCGGGAGCTTGGATACGCAGTATTTT. Protein product: CSARDTSGSLDTQYF.